The T cell receptor (beta chain) described here comes from a study of blood T cell repertoires in COVID-19. Study in general: The United States, Italy and Spain were the sources of the acute and convalescent COVID-19 samples. PBMCs, B-cell-depleted T cells, or T cells were the source of the cDNA or gDNA that made up the material.

From germline, CDR1 is SEHNR and CDR2 FQNEAQ (reference sequence). The CDR3 has 13 residues. Trimming cost V 3 bases and J 4 bases, with 9 bases left between them. Clones were read by immunoSEQ multiplex PCR, and TCRdb kept only the in-frame ones, dropping some. Found here are about 140,000 clones, around 88% of them singletons; the top ten hold approximately 1.4%. This sequence originates from a woman aged 55-75 years with acute or convalescent COVID-19. The sequenced sample consisted of peripheral blood. The gene calls are TRBV7-9 and TRBJ2-5; no clear D. The CDR3 DNA reads TGTGCCAGCAGCTTTTCGGCTAGAGAGACCCAGTACTTC. Translating gives CASSFSARETQYF. Based on the CDR3 plus reference TRBV7-9 and TRBJ2-5, the full variable domain is DTGVSQNPRHKITKRGQNVTFRCDPISEHNRLYWYRQTLGQGPEFLTYFQNEAQLEKSRLLSDRFSAERPKGSFSTLEIQRTEQGDSAMYLCASSFSARETQYFGPGTRLLVL.